The entry below gives a single TCR beta chain sequence along with its context. The V end lost 3 bases, the J end lost 7 bases, and 12 bases lay between the germline ends. This CDR3 comprises 14 residues. Germline lookup yields CDR1 LNHNV and CDR2 YYDKDF (reference sequence). This record belongs to a study of T cells in Graves' hyperthyroidism and ophthalmopathy. Exclusion criteria comprised uncontrolled infection, other autoimmune disease, pregnancy or lactation. Diagnoses used clinical symptoms, serum thyroxine and TRAb, thyroid ultrasound and orbital computed tomography. Fresh peripheral blood, approximately 9.7 ml, was the source of the PBMCs. The source material, RNA transcripts, was used to amplify TCR beta CDR3 regions. When the TCR CDR3 underwent first-round RT-PCR, the HTBI primer set was used. TCRdb re-called the multiplex PCR reads with MiXCR, one entry per CDR3 protein. The profile shows about 640,000 distinct CDR3 sequences, around 20% of them singletons.

This receptor was identified in a man aged 30 to 39 with Graves' ophthalmopathy. Sequences were obtained from blood. This chain uses TRBV15 with TRBJ1-4; no clear D. The CDR3 nucleotides are TGTGCCACCAGCAGCCGCGATGGTGGTGAAAAACTGTTTTTT. Translating gives CATSSRDGGEKLFF.